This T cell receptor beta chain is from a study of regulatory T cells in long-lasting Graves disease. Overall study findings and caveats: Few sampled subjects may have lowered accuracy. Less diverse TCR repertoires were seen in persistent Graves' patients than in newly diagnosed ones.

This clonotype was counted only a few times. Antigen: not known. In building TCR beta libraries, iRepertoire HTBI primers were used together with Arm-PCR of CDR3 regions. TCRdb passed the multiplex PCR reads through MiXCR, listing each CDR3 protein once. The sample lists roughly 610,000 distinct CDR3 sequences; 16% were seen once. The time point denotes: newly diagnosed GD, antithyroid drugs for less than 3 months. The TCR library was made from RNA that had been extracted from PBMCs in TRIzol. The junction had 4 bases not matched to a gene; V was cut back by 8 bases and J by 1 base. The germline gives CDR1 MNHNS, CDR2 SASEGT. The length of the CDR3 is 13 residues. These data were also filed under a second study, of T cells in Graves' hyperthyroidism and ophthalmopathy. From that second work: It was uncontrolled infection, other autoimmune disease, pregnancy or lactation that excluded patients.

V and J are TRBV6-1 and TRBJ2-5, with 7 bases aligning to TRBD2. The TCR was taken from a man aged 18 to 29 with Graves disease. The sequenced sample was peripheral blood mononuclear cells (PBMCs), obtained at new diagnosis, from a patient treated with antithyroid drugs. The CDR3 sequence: CASLSSGQETQYF. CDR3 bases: TGTGCCAGCTTGTCTAGCGGCCAAGAGACCCAGTACTTC.